This TCR beta chain was identified during a study of Graves' ophthalmopathy and Graves' hyperthyroidism. Ophthalmopathy not arising within 18 months of follow-up defined hyperthyroidism as stable. Patients in the hyperthyroidism group, adults aged 18 to 65, were newly diagnosed, under 2 months' duration. What supplied the PBMCs was 7.5 to 10 ml of fresh peripheral blood. General study points: Using 13 signatures, a model distinguished ophthalmopathy from stable hyperthyroidism, reaching around 90% sensitivity and 70% to 83% specificity.

Amplification from RNA transcripts yielded the TCR beta CDR3 regions. HTBI primers were employed in first-round RT-PCR, then a second-round multiplex PCR followed. TCRdb analysed the multiplex PCR reads with MiXCR anew, one entry per CDR3 protein. The table includes about 400,000 distinct CDR3 sequences, roughly 21% detected once. For this clonotype: Its cognate antigen is unknown.

This receptor was identified in a woman aged 18-29 years with stable Graves' hyperthyroidism. What was sequenced was peripheral blood.

The CDR3 nucleotides read TGTGCCAGCAGTGAATCGAAGAGGGGGCGCGGCTACACCTTC. Residues: CASSESKRGRGYTF. V is TRBV25-1 and J is TRBJ1-2; 7 nucleotides align to TRBD1. J lost 8 bases, V lost 1 base, and 7 bases had no gene match. This CDR3 comprises 14 residues. From germline, CDR1 is MGHDK and CDR2 SYGVNS.